This TCR beta chain was documented in a study of beta chain features in type 1 diabetes. Study-level information: Examination spanned 90 million to 140 million sorted cells from all samples. The study's findings and limits: PCR might favor shorter templates, equally in patients and controls. Within the patient group, naive, central memory and Treg TCRB repertoires appeared more similar to each other than within healthy donors.

Per germline, CDR1 MDHEN and CDR2 SYDVKM. Trimming took 4 bases from V and 5 from J; bases not matched to a gene: 5. The CDR3 runs 14 residues. Naive, central memory, regulatory and stem cell-like memory cells within the CD4+ compartment were sorted using CD45RO/CCR7/CD25/CD127/CD95/CD27. Concerning this clone itself: Its antigen is not identified.

Reverse transcription of all isolated RNA meant that expressed TCRB transcripts were sequenced. Assay: immunoSEQ multiplex PCR; the TCRdb copy retains only in-frame clones and omits some. The table includes hundreds of thousands of clones, 55% to 70% detected once. This chain connects TRBV28 to TRBJ2-4, with 7 bases aligning to TRBD2. Sequenced sample: naive CD4+ T cells from blood. The receptor's source is a young man in good health. Written as DNA, the CDR3 is TGTGCCAGCAGTTGGGAGGGGATGGAAAACATTCAGTACTTC. The encoded protein is CASSWEGMENIQYF.